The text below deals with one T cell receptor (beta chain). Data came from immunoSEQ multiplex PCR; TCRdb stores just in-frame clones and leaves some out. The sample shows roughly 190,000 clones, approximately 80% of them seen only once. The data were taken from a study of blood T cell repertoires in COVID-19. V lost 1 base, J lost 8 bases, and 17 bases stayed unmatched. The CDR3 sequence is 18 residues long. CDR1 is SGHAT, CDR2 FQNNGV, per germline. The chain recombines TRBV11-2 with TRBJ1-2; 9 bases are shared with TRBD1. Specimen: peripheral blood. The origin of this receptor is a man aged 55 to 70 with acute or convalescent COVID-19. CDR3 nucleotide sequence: TGTGCCAGCAGCTTAGCTCAGACGGGACAGGGTCGAGATGGAGGCTACACCTTC. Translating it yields CASSLAQTGQGRDGGYTF. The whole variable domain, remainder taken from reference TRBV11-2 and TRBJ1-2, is EAGVAQSPRYKIIEKRQSVAFWCNPISGHATLYWYQQILGQGPKLLIQFQNNGVVDDSQLPKDRFSAERLKGVDSTLKIQPAKLEDSAVYLCASSLAQTGQGRDGGYTFGSGTRLTVV.